The 10 T cell receptor beta chains below all came from one sample that was sequenced in a study of blood T cell repertoires in COVID-19. The assay was immunoSEQ multiplex PCR, and TCRdb's table has in-frame clones only and misses some. The table shows around 63,000 clones, with around 86% occurring only once. Source material: peripheral blood. The receptors were sampled from a woman aged 80 or over with acute or convalescent COVID-19.

CDR3 bases: TGTGCCACCCGGGGAGAAAGAGGGAATCAGCCCCAGCATTTT. Translating it yields CATRGERGNQPQHF. The V call is TRBV6-5, the J call TRBJ1-5, with D unresolved. CDR3 length: 14 amino acids. Germline lookup yields CDR1 MNHEY and CDR2 SVGAGI. Trimming took 10 bases from V and 4 from J, leaving 17 bases between them.

The chain links TRBV25-1 to TRBJ2-5; 9 nucleotides line up with TRBD2. The V segment lost 6 bases and the J segment 2 bases; nucleotides outside the gene matches: 7. The CDR3 is 15 residues long. Germline CDR1 MGHDK, CDR2 SYGVNS. The CDR3: CASRDSGGLQETQYF. The CDR3, as DNA: TGTGCCAGCAGGGATAGCGGGGGATTACAAGAGACCCAGTACTTC.

The V call is TRBV6-1, the J call TRBJ1-2; TRBD1 agrees at 9 bases. Trimming removed 3 bases from V and 5 bases from J; junction bases left unmatched: 4. This CDR3 spans 14 amino acids. Germline assignment: CDR1 MNHNS and CDR2 SASEGT. The CDR3 loop is CASSDAGTGYGYTF. The CDR3 nucleotides are TGTGCCAGCAGTGACGCCGGGACAGGGTATGGCTACACCTTC.

V gene TRBV30 combines with J gene TRBJ1-1; 7 bases fit TRBD1. The CDR3 runs 13 residues. The V segment lost 5 bases and the J segment 0 bases; nucleotides outside the gene matches: 3. Germline V gene lookup returns CDR1 GTSNPN and CDR2 SVGIG (reference sequence). CDR3 nucleotide sequence: TGTGCCTGGTCCAGGGGGATGAACACTGAAGCTTTCTTT. This encodes CAWSRGMNTEAFF.

This clone turned up a few times. The chain has TRBV4-3 and TRBJ1-4, with a tentative D call TRBD1 (5 bases). The CDR3 totals 14 residues. CDR1 is LGHNA, CDR2 YSLEER, per germline. Trimming removed 2 bases at V and 8 bases at J, with 12 bases between. The chain's CDR3 is CASSQQGRGEKLFF. CDR3 DNA: TGCGCCAGCAGCCAACAGGGACGGGGGGAAAAACTGTTTTTT.

The chain uses TRBV11-2 and TRBJ2-3; TRBD2 matches at 9 bases. CDR3 length: 15 amino acids. V trimming: 5 bases; J trimming: 1 base; junction bases outside the gene matches: 4. The germline gives CDR1 SGHAT, CDR2 FQNNGV. Written as DNA, the CDR3 is TGTGCCAGCAGCCCATGGACTAGCGGCACAGATACGCAGTATTTT. Its protein product is CASSPWTSGTDTQYF. The entire variable domain, with the rest obtained from reference TRBV11-2 and TRBJ2-3, is as follows: EAGVAQSPRYKIIEKRQSVAFWCNPISGHATLYWYQQILGQGPKLLIQFQNNGVVDDSQLPKDRFSAERLKGVDSTLKIQPAKLEDSAVYLCASSPWTSGTDTQYFGPGTRLTVL.

This chain joins TRBV7-9 and TRBJ1-1; D uncertain. Trimming left V 2 bases short and J 0 bases short, with 10 bases between. There are 15 residues in the CDR3. Germline CDR1 SEHNR, CDR2 FQNEAQ (reference sequence). CDR3 in DNA: TGTGCCAGCAGCTTACAGGTGACTATGAACACTGAAGCTTTCTTT. This sequence encodes CASSLQVTMNTEAFF. Combining the CDR3 with reference TRBV7-9 and TRBJ1-1 gives the whole variable domain DTGVSQNPRHKITKRGQNVTFRCDPISEHNRLYWYRQTLGQGPEFLTYFQNEAQLEKSRLLSDRFSAERPKGSFSTLEIQRTEQGDSAMYLCASSLQVTMNTEAFFGQGTRLTVV.

This rearrangement joins TRBV7-3 to TRBJ2-2; D call uncertain. V was shortened by 2 bases and J by 1 base, with 5 bases between the two germline ends. Germline loops: CDR1 SGHTA, CDR2 FQGTGA. The CDR3 contains 14 residues. The DNA of the CDR3 is TGTGCCAGCAGCTTAGGGCAGAACACCGGGGAGCTGTTTTTT. Translation gives CASSLGQNTGELFF.

The genes are TRBV30 and TRBJ1-6; no firm D call. The germline V gene encodes CDR1 GTSNPN and CDR2 SVGIG (reference sequence). V lost 3 bases to trimming and J lost 0 bases, with 9 bases between them. CDR3 length: 15 amino acids. Here the CDR3 reads CAWSGDTSYNSPLHF. CDR3 nucleotide sequence: TGTGCCTGGAGCGGCGACACCTCCTATAATTCACCCCTCCACTTT.

The J gene is TRBJ2-3, the V gene TRBV18; 14 bases align to TRBD2. Germline lookup yields CDR1 KGHSH and CDR2 LQKENI. The length of the CDR3 is 15 residues. Trimming removed 3 bases from V and 4 bases from J; junction bases left unmatched: 0. CDR3: CASSPGLAGADTQYF. The DNA of the CDR3 is TGTGCCAGCTCACCGGGACTAGCGGGAGCAGATACGCAGTATTTT.